This record covers a single T cell receptor beta chain. This sample is part of a study of blood T cell repertoires in COVID-19. The overall study: COVID-19 samples collected from the United States, Italy and Spain covered acute and convalescent phases.

Authors' data handling: Cell counts per sample came from amplifying reference gene primers. The data were produced by immunoSEQ multiplex PCR, yet TCRdb's version contains in-frame clones alone and is incomplete. V and J calls and clone size come straight from that table; D and trimming were deduced from the DNA. The data show roughly 80,000 clones, 90% to 95% seen once. Looked up from germline, CDR1 is WSHSY and CDR2 is SAAADI. V was clipped by 4 bases and J by 1 base, with 13 bases between them. The CDR3 covers 16 residues. This chain uses TRBV10-2 with TRBJ2-2; D is perhaps TRBD2 (6 bases). This sequence originates from a man in his sixties with acute or convalescent COVID-19. The source material was peripheral blood. CDR3 in amino acids: CASSGLAVLNTGELFF. Here the CDR3 DNA reads TGCGCCAGCAGTGGATTAGCGGTACTGAACACCGGGGAGCTGTTTTTT.